This T cell receptor beta chain was captured by sequencing in a study of technical replicates of blood from a handful of donors. This clone was seen a handful of times. This table comes from immunoSEQ multiplex PCR, and its TCRdb copy is limited to in-frame clones, with some not included. The data contain 95,000 or so clones, 85% to 95% of them singletons. The germline CDR1 and CDR2 sequences are DFQATT and SNEGSKA (reference sequence). This CDR3 is built from 11 residues. The origin of this receptor is a human donor in good health. The sample was T cells isolated from PBMCs. V gene TRBV20-1 combines with J gene TRBJ1-1; D uncertain. CDR3: CSLQIGNRAFF. In DNA form, the CDR3 reads TGCAGCCTTCAAATCGGGAATCGGGCTTTCTTT.